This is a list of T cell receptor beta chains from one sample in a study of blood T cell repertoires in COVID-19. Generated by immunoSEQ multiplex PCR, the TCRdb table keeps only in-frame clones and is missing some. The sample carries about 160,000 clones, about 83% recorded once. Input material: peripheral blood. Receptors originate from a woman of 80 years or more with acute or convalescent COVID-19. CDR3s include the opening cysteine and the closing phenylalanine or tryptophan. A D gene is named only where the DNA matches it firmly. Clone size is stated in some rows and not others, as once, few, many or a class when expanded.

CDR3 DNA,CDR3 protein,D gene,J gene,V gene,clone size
TGTGCCAGCAGCGTAGGGCGGGACAGGGGGGATCAGCCCCAGCATTTT,CASSVGRDRGDQPQHF,TRBD1,TRBJ1-5,TRBV9,.
TGTGCCAGCAGCCTACAGGGGTCCCGATACGAGCAGTACTTC,CASSLQGSRYEQYF,TRBD1,TRBJ2-7,TRBV7-9,few
TGTGCCACCGGCCAGGGGGCAAGTTCCTACAATGAGCAGTTCTTC,CATGQGASSYNEQFF,TRBD1,TRBJ2-1,TRBV24-1,.
TGTGCCAGCAGTCGGAACACTGAAGCTTTCTTT,CASSRNTEAFF,.,TRBJ1-1,TRBV12-3/TRBV12-4,.
TGTGCCAGCAGCTTAGTGTCTCTGCTCCGGGAGACCCAGTACTTC,CASSLVSLLRETQYF,.,TRBJ2-5,TRBV7-9,.
TGTGCCAGCAGTACGGGACTAGCGGGCGAGCAGTACTTC,CASSTGLAGEQYF,TRBD2,TRBJ2-7,TRBV6-5,.
TGTGCCAGCAGCCCCAGGGGGCGAGGGTCAGATACGCAGTATTTT,CASSPRGRGSDTQYF,TRBD1,TRBJ2-3,TRBV5-4,.
TGCGCCAGCAGCCACCCGGGGGGAGGGCAGGCGCGGGGGAATAATGAAAAACTGTTTTTT,CASSHPGGGQARGNNEKLFF,.,TRBJ1-4,TRBV4-1,.
TGTGCCAGCAGCTCGGGCGGGGGGAACACCGGGGAGCTGTTTTTT,CASSSGGGNTGELFF,TRBD2,TRBJ2-2,TRBV5-4,.
TGTGCCAGCTCACCCCAGGGGCAGAACACTGAAGCTTTCTTT,CASSPQGQNTEAFF,.,TRBJ1-1,TRBV18,once
TGTGCCAGCAGTTACTCTGGACACTCTGGAAACACCATATATTTT,CASSYSGHSGNTIYF,.,TRBJ1-3,TRBV6-2/TRBV6-3,.
TGTGCCAGCAGGTACACTAGCGGGAGTAATCCCTACTACAATGAGCAGTTCTTC,CASRYTSGSNPYYNEQFF,TRBD2,TRBJ2-1,TRBV3-1/TRBV3-2,.
TGTGCTACCACTAGCGGGTCTTCCTACGAGCAGTACTTC,CATTSGSSYEQYF,TRBD2,TRBJ2-7,TRBV30,.
TGTGCCAGCAGCCAAACCGGGACTAGCGGGGGGGCAAGGGAGACCCAGTACTTC,CASSQTGTSGGARETQYF,TRBD2,TRBJ2-5,TRBV4-2,few
TGTGCCAGCAGACCGGACAGGGCAATAAGCTACACCTTC,CASRPDRAISYTF,TRBD1,TRBJ1-2,TRBV2,.
TGTGCCAGCAGCCTAGACAGATATACGCAGTATTTT,CASSLDRYTQYF,.,TRBJ2-3,TRBV5-4,.
TGCGCCAGCAGAACCCAGGACAGGGTAGGCGAGCAGTACTTC,CASRTQDRVGEQYF,TRBD1,TRBJ2-7,TRBV5-1,.
TGTGCCAGCAGGGGACAGGGAGGGGGCACTGAAGCTTTCTTT,CASRGQGGGTEAFF,TRBD1,TRBJ1-1,TRBV7-9,.
TGTGCCAGCAGTTACGGTGAGGGGGCGCTTGGAAACACCATATATTTT,CASSYGEGALGNTIYF,TRBD1,TRBJ1-3,TRBV6-5,.
TGCGCCAGCAGCCAAGAACCCGGGATCAGCAATCAGCCCCAGCATTTT,CASSQEPGISNQPQHF,.,TRBJ1-5,TRBV4-1,few
TGTGCCAGCAGCTTAGGGCGGGGGCCCTACGAGCAGTACTTC,CASSLGRGPYEQYF,.,TRBJ2-7,TRBV11-1,.
TGTGCCAGCAGCTTAATGGAGGGTCAGCCCCAGCATTTT,CASSLMEGQPQHF,.,TRBJ1-5,TRBV7-2,.
TGTGCCAGCAGTGAAGTTACTAGCGGTGAGACCCAGTACTTC,CASSEVTSGETQYF,TRBD2,TRBJ2-5,TRBV2,.
TGTGCCAGCAGTCGGACAGGGTTCAGTGAAGCTTTCTTT,CASSRTGFSEAFF,TRBD1,TRBJ1-1,TRBV12-3/TRBV12-4,.
TGTGCCAGCTCACCCGGGACACAGTACGAGCAGTACTTC,CASSPGTQYEQYF,.,TRBJ2-7,TRBV18,few
TGCGCCAGCAGAAGGACTAGCGGCTATGACACAGATACGCAGTATTTT,CASRRTSGYDTDTQYF,TRBD2,TRBJ2-3,TRBV10-2,.
TGTGCCACTGGGATGTCGACAGGGGGCATGGAAGGCTACACCTTC,CATGMSTGGMEGYTF,TRBD1,TRBJ1-2,TRBV6-1,few
TGTGCCAGCAGCTTTAGCGGGGGGTACTCCTACAATGAGCAGTTCTTC,CASSFSGGYSYNEQFF,TRBD2,TRBJ2-1,TRBV5-4,.
TGTGCCAGCAGTTTTCTCCGCAATCAGCCCCAGCATTTT,CASSFLRNQPQHF,.,TRBJ1-5,TRBV12-3/TRBV12-4,.
TGTGCCAGCTCACCTCTTACAGGGGGCAGCTTGGATACGCAGTATTTT,CASSPLTGGSLDTQYF,TRBD1,TRBJ2-3,TRBV18,.
TGTGCCAGCAGCCCCGGGCGAATAGCGGGAGGTCTCGTGAATGAGCAGTTCTTC,CASSPGRIAGGLVNEQFF,TRBD2,TRBJ2-1,TRBV3-1/TRBV3-2,.
TGTGCCGTGAAAGATGGCGGGGTGGCAGATACGCAGTATTTT,CAVKDGGVADTQYF,.,TRBJ2-3,TRBV27,.
TGTGCCAGCAGGGGACTAGCGGTTAACACCGGGGAGCTGTTTTTT,CASRGLAVNTGELFF,TRBD2,TRBJ2-2,TRBV7-9,.
TGTGCCAGCAGCAAACCGCAGGATAATTCACCCCTCCACTTT,CASSKPQDNSPLHF,.,TRBJ1-6,TRBV7-9,.
TGTGCCAGCAGCCCCTCGACAGGGACCTATGGCTACACCTTC,CASSPSTGTYGYTF,TRBD1,TRBJ1-2,TRBV7-2,.
TGCGCCAGCAGAGCGGGACAGGGTAGCTACGAGCAGTACTTC,CASRAGQGSYEQYF,TRBD1,TRBJ2-7,TRBV10-2,.
TGCGCCAGCAGCTTGGGGGGCCGTGAAGCTTTCTTT,CASSLGGREAFF,.,TRBJ1-1,TRBV5-1,.